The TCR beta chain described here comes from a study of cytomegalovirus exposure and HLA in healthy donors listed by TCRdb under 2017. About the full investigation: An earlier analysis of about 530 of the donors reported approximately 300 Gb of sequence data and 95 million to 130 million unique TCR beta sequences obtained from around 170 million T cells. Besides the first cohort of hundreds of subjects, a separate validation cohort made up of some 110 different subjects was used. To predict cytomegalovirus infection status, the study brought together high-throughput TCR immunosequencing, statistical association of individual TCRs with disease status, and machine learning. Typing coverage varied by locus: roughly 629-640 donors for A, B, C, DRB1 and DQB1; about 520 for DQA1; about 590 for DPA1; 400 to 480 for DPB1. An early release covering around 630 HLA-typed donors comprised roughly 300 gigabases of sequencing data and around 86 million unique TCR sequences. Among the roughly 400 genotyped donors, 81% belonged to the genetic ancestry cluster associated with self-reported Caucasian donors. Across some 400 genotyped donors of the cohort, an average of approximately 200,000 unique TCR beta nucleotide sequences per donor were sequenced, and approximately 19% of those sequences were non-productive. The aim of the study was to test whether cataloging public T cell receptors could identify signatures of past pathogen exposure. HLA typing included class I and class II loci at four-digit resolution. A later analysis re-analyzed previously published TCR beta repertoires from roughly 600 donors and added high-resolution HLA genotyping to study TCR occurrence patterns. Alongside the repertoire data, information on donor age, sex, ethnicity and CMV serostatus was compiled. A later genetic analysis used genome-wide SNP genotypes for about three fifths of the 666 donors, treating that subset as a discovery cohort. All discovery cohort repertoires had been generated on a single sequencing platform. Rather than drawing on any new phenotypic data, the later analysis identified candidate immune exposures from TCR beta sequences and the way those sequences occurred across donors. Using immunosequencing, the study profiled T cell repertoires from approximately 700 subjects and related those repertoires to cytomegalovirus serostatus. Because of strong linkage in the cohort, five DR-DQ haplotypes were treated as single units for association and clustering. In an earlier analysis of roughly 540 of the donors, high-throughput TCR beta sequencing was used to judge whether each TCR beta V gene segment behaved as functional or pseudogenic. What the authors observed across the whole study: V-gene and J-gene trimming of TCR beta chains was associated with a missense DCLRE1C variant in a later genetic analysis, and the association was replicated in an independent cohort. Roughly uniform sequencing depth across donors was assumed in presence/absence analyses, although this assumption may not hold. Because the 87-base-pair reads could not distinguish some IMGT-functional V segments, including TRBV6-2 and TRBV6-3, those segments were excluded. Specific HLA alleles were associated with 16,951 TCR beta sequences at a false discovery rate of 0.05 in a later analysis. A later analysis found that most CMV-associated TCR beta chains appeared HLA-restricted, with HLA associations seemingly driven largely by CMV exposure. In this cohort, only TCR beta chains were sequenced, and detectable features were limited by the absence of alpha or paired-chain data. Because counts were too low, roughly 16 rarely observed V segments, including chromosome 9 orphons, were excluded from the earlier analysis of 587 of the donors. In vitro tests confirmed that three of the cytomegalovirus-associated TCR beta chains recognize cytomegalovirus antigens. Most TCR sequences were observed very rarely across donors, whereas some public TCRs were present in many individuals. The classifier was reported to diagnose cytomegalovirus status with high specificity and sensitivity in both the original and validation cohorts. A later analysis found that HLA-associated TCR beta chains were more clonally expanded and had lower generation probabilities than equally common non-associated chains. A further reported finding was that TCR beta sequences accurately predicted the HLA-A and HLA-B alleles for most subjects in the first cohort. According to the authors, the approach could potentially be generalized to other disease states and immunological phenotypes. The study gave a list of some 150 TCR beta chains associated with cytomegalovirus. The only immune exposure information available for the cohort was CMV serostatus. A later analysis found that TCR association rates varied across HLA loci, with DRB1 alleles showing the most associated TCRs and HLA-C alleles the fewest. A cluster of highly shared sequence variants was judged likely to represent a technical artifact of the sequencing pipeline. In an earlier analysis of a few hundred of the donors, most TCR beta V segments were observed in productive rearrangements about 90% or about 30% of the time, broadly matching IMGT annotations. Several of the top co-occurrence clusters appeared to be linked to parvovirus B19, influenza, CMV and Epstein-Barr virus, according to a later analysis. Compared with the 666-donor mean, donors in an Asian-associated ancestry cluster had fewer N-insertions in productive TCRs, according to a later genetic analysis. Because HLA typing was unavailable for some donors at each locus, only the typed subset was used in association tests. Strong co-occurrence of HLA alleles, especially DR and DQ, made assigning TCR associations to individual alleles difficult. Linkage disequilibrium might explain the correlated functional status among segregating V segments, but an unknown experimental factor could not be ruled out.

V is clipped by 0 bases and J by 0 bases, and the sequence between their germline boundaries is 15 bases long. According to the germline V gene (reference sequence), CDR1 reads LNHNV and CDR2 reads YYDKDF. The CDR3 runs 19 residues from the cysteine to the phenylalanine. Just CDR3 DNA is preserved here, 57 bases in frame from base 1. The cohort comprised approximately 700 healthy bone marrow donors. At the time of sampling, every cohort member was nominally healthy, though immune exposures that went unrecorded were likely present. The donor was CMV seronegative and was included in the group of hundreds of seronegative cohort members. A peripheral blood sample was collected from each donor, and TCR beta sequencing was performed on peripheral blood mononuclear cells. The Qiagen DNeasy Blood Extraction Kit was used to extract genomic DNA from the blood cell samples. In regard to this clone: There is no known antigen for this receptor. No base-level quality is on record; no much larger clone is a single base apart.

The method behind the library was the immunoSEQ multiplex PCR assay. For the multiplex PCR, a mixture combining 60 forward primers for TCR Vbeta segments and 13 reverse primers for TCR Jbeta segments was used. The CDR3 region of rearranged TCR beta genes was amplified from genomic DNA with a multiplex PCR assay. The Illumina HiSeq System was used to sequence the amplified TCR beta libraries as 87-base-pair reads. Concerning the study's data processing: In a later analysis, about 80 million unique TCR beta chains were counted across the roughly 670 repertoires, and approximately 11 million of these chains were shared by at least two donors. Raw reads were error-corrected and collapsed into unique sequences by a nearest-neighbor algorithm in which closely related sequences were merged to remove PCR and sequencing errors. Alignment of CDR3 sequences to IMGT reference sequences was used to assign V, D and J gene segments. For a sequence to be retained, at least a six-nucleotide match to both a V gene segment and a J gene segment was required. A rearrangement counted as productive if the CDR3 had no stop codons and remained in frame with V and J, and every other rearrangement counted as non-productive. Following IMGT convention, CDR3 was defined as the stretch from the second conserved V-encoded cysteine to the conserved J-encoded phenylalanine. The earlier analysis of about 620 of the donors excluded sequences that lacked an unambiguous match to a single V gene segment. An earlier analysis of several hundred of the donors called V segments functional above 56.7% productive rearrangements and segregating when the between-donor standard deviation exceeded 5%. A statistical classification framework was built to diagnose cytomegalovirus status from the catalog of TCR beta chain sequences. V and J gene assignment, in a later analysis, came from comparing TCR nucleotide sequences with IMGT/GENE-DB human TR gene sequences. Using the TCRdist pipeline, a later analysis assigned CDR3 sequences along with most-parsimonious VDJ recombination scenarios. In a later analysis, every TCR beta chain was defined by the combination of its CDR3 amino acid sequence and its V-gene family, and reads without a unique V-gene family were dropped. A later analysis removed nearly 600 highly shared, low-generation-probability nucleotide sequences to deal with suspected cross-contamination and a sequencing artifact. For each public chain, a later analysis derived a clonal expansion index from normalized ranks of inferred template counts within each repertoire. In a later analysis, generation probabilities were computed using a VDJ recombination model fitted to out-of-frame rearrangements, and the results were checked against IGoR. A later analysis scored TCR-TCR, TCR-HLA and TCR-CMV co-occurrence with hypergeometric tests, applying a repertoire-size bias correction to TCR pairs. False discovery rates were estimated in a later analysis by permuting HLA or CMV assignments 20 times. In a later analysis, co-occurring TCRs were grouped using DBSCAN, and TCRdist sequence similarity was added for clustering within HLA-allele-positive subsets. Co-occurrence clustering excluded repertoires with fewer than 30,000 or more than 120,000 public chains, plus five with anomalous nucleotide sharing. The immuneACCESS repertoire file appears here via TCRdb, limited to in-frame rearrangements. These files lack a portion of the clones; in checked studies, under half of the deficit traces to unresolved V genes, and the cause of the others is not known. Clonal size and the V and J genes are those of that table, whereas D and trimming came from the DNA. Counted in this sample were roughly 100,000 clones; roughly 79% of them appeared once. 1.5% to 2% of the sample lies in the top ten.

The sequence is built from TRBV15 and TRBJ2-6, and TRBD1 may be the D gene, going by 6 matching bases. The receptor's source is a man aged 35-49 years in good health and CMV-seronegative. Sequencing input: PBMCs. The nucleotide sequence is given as TGTGCCACCAGCAGAGATGGAACAGGGCCTTCCTCTGGGGCCAACGTCCTGACTTTC. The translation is CATSRDGTGPSSGANVLTF.